Included here is one T cell receptor (beta chain) sequence, with context. This clone was counted once. Its binding antigen is unknown. Qualities for individual bases were not recorded, and no much larger clone is one base off. Using the deep immunoSEQ assay, TCR CDR3 regions were amplified from genomic DNA by multiplex PCR. Extracted genomic DNA from each cell subset was spread evenly across all wells of several immunoSEQ 96-well plates, with each plate serving as a replicate. For sorted subsets, each replicate PCR was loaded with around 220 ng genomic DNA, equivalent to 25,000 to 35,000 T cell genomes. Purified libraries were measured with a Qubit 3.0 fluorometer, size-checked on a Bioanalyzer 2100, and measured again with the KAPA Library Quantification kit. Each immunoSEQ 96-well plate was sequenced on its own single-read 150-cycle Illumina NextSeq 550 flow cell. In the paper's pipeline: Because the immunoSEQ output held only junctional sequences and lacked quality scores, the filtering could not match the filtering applied to full-length reads. Sequences were annotated with PyIR, a Python wrapper for IgBLAST v1.9, and V/J genes and CDR3 were assigned using IMGT germline references. Reads were filtered out if the reads had weak V/J assignments (E-value above 1e-6), no CDR3, stop codons, out-of-frame junctions, or ambiguous translated residues. V3J clonotypes were defined as sequences sharing the same inferred V gene, J gene, and CDR3 amino acid sequence. To compute the percentage overlap between repertoires, the number of shared unique clonotypes was divided by the size of the smaller repertoire. Richness of each repertoire was evaluated using RTK rarefaction, the Chao1 estimator, and Recon v2.1 estimates of unobserved clonotypes. For all TCRbeta clonotypes obtained by the gDNA method from a few donors, generation probabilities were computed with OLGA. Here the immuneACCESS table is served through TCRdb, limited to in-frame sequences with V and J called. Missing clones are a known gap in these copies; in checked studies unresolved V genes cover under half, and the rest lacks a known reason. V and J calls plus clone size are reproduced from that table; the DNA served to infer D and trimming. This sample has about 2 million clones in its table, and just under 95% of those were observed once. Of the sample, more than 0.95% is held by the ten largest clones.

The sample comes from a study of shared clonotypes between healthy human individuals (dated by TCRdb to 2018 to 2021). Study-level background: The cohort included a few men and a couple of women between 18 and 49 years of age. For each donor, CD4 naive and CD4 memory were each given three plates, CD8 naive was given two plates, and CD8 memory was given one plate. Blood TCR repertoires of a handful of healthy adults were deeply sequenced to estimate repertoire size and the extent of clonotype sharing between individuals. Between about 0.8 and 9 billion PBMCs per donor were obtained by leukapheresis. To increase sequencing depth and limit assay-specific biases, different laboratories used diverse techniques to prepare libraries and sequence TCR repertoires.

V is reduced by 4 bases and J by 3 bases, leaving a spacing of 16 bases between them. Reading from cysteine to phenylalanine, the CDR3 counts 16 amino acids. Kept here is only the CDR3 DNA, which spans 48 bases and is read in frame from base 1. Taken from the germline V gene (reference sequence), the CDR1 and CDR2 loops are SGHAT and FQDESV. Summary of the overall study and its limitations: Sampling was restricted to blood, and TCR repertoires in tissue are likely to differ from TCR repertoires in blood. Incomplete sequencing was indicated by rarefaction of sorted-subset datasets, despite the large sequencing depth. The small number of donors limited the genetic and exposure-history diversity represented. Sharing across a few donors was observed for around 5% of naive CD4, 3% to 3.5% of naive CD8, about 2.3% of memory CD4, and about 0.4% of memory CD8 clonotypes. Naive subsets generally had larger estimated clonotype richness than memory subsets. Clonotypes shared by all four sorted-subset donors showed higher generation probabilities than non-shared clonotypes. Pairwise subsampling led to the expectation that sequencing depth would affect the degree of clonotype sharing among donors.

CD8 naive samples were CD45RO-negative cells positively selected for CCR7, giving a CD45RA+CCR7+ population that excluded TemRA cells. Donors were healthy HIV-negative adults with no recently reported acute infections or vaccinations. Every donor was a Caucasian adult living in Nashville, Tennessee, USA. Blood was obtained by leukapheresis, after which PBMCs were separated by Ficoll-Histopaque density gradient centrifugation and cryopreserved in liquid nitrogen vapor phase. Analytical flow cytometry was used to check the purity and quantity of every magnetically sorted T cell population. Genomic DNA was isolated from each sorted fraction and quantified by UV absorbance on a Nanodrop 2000c.

The sequence links TRBV11-1 to TRBJ2-1; the D segment is perhaps TRBD1 or TRBD2, each sharing 6 matched bases. The source is a man aged 18 to 30 in good health. The sequenced sample was naive CD8+ T cells sorted from blood. Explained via the paper, the cell subset or site label denotes: CD45RA+CCR7+. The CDR3 here reads CASSSGQGGLYNEQFF. The DNA reads as follows: TGTGCCAGCAGCTCGGGGCAAGGGGGGCTCTACAATGAGCAGTTCTTC.